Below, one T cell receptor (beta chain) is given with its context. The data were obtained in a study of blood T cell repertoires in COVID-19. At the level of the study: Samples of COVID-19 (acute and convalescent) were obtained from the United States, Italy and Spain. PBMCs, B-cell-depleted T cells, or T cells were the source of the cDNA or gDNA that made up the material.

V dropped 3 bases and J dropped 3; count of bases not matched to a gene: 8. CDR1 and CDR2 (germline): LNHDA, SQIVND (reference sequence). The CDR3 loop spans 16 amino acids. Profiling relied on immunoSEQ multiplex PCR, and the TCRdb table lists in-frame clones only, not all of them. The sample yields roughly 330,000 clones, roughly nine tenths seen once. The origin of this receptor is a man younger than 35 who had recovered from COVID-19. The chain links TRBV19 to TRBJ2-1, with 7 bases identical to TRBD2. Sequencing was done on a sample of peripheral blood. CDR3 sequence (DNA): TGTGCCAGTAGTATGGAGGCTAGCGGTAGCTACAATGAGCAGTTCTTC. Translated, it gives CASSMEASGSYNEQFF.